The sequence of this TCR beta chain was determined in a study of T cell repertoires in cytomegalovirus infection. Background on the study: Indications of both CMV infection and matching HLA type were provided by public TCR beta signatures. Points from the study as a whole: Summed frequency of shared TCR beta families picked out CMV carriers who also had the relevant HLA. Dominating the ex vivo response were TCR beta clonotypes that were CMV-specific and HLA-C-restricted.

Losses at the gene ends were 11 bases for V and 7 bases for J; bases not matched to a gene: 15. This CDR3 is built from 15 residues. This clonotype was counted ten times or more. Its antigen is unknown. Each CDR3 protein gets one entry after TCRdb re-called the reads with MiXCR. The table includes about 240,000 distinct CDR3 sequences, approximately 6.7% detected once. Sequencing was done on a sample of PBMCs. The TCR was taken from a human donor in good health (CMV status not recorded). Some clones in this sample may be carry-over from other donors' samples. This chain links TRBV12-3 or TRBV12-4 with TRBJ2-2; 8 bases are shared with TRBD2. The CDR3 DNA reads TGTGCCGCGAAGGGTCACGGGGGGGCCGGCGGGGAGCTGTTTTTT. Residues: CAAKGHGGAGGELFF.